These 27 T cell receptor beta chains originate from one sample sequenced in a study of prognosis after radiotherapy for stage I lung cancer. Amplicons of TCR beta CDR3 were generated from genomic DNA by two-round multiplex PCR. Primers specific to each TRBV and TRBJ gene were used in first-round PCR. Each CDR3 protein is one row after TCRdb ran MiXCR on the multiplex PCR reads. Of around 20,000 distinct CDR3 sequences listed, 55% are singletons. The starting material was PBMCs, obtained before or after stereotactic body radiation therapy (not recorded which). The receptors derive from a donor of 50 years or more with non-small cell lung cancer.

This clonotype is medium-sized (0.01 to 0.1%) by share. The CDR3 here is CASSQMTVNYGYTF. Written as DNA, the CDR3 is TGCGCCAGCAGTCAAATGACTGTTAACTATGGCTACACCTTC. The chain is built from TRBV5-1 and TRBJ1-2; D is ambiguous. V was shortened by 5 bases and J by 1 base, with 12 bases between the two germline ends. The CDR3 is made up of 14 amino acids. Germline-derived CDR1 and CDR2 are SGHRS and YFSETQ.

The gene calls are TRBV6-1 and TRBJ1-2, with D perhaps TRBD1 (5 bases). Trimming removed 6 bases at V and 3 bases at J, with 35 bases between. This CDR3 has 21 residues. Germline V gene data show CDR1 as MNHNS and CDR2 as SASEGT. The CDR3 sequence: CASRLDSLKLKTDPNDYGYTF. For the CDR3, the DNA is TGTGCCAGCAGATTAGACAGTCTAAAACTCAAGACAGATCCTAACGACTATGGCTACACCTTC.

Concerning this clonotype itself: A far more abundant clone sits one base away, making this likely a read error. The chain combines TRBV6-5 with TRBJ2-1, with 10 bases that match TRBD2. From germline, CDR1 is MNHEY and CDR2 SVGAGI. The length of the CDR3 is 16 residues. The CDR3, as DNA: TGTGCCAGCCTCTCGGCTAGCGGGAGCTCCCACAATGGGCAGTTCTTC. This translates into CASLSASGSSHNGQFF.

Many counts were recorded for this clonotype. This chain joins TRBV12-3 or TRBV12-4 and TRBJ1-3, with no clear D. The ends were cut back, 6 bases at V and 3 bases at J, with 9 bases in the middle. The CDR3 loop spans 13 amino acids. The CDR3 loop is CASRYGGGNTIYF. In DNA form, the CDR3 reads TGTGCCAGCAGATATGGAGGTGGAAACACCATATATTTT.

The rearrangement joins TRBV6-1 to TRBJ1-6; D gene unclear. Per the germline V gene, CDR1 is MNHNS and CDR2 is SASEGT. The CDR3 runs 14 residues. V was shortened by 7 bases and J by 7 bases, with 14 bases between the two germline ends. The DNA for the CDR3 is TGTGCCAGCACCTGGACGGGAGGAAATTCACCCCTCCACTTT. Translated: CASTWTGGNSPLHF.

The chain combines TRBV19 with TRBJ2-7, with unresolved D. This CDR3 comprises 16 residues. V was shortened by 5 bases and J by 3 bases, with 20 bases between the two germline ends. Per the germline V gene, CDR1 is LNHDA and CDR2 is SQIVND (reference sequence). CDR3 region: CASSSIGRSKNYEQYF. The CDR3 region has the DNA TGTGCCAGTAGTTCGATTGGACGGAGCAAGAACTACGAGCAGTACTTC.

This clonotype has a single count. Germline is not matched at one junction end, which may reflect a read error. The chain links TRBV11-1 to TRBJ2-3, with D perhaps TRBD2 (5 bases). The germline CDR1 and CDR2 sequences are SGHAT and FQDESV (reference sequence). This CDR3 is 17 amino acids long. CDR3 coding DNA: TGTTCCAGCAGCTCATGGACCAGCGGTATAATCACAGATACGCAGTATTTT. This encodes CSSSSWTSGIITDTQYF.

This chain links TRBV11-2 with TRBJ2-1; either TRBD1 or TRBD2 may supply D (5 bases each). Trimming removed 5 bases at V and 7 bases at J, with 18 bases between. Germline lookup yields CDR1 SGHAT and CDR2 FQNNGV. There are 15 residues in the CDR3. Here the CDR3 DNA reads TGTGCCAGCAGCGATACCCCCGGGGCTAGGAATGAGCAGTTCTTC. Amino acids: CASSDTPGARNEQFF.

This clonotype was observed at least ten times. The chain links TRBV5-5 to TRBJ2-3; 9 nucleotides align to TRBD2. This CDR3 is 18 amino acids long. CDR1 SGHKS and CDR2 YYEKEE come from the germline V gene (reference sequence). The J segment lost 0 bases and the V segment lost 4 bases, leaving 12 bases of the junction unmatched. Here the CDR3 reads CASSPSILAGPSTDTQYF. The CDR3 coding sequence is TGTGCCAGCAGCCCCAGTATCCTAGCGGGACCTAGCACAGATACGCAGTATTTT.

Sample share makes this clonotype large (0.1 to 1%). The chain combines TRBV7-2 with TRBJ1-3; D might be TRBD1 (5 bases). Trimming took 5 bases from V and 4 from J, leaving 12 bases between them. CDR3 length: 14 amino acids. Germline V CDR1 and CDR2: SGHTA, FQGNSA. The CDR3 protein is CASSPRVGGNTIYF. CDR3 DNA sequence: TGTGCCAGCAGCCCCAGGGTAGGGGGAAACACCATATATTTT.

This clonotype was observed many times. A much larger clone is a single base away; this may be a read error. V usage is TRBV30 and J usage is TRBJ1-5, with a weak D call TRBD1 (5 bases). The CDR3 runs to 15 residues. Germline CDR1 is GTSNPN and CDR2 is SVGIG (reference sequence). The V end lost 0 bases, the J end lost 5 bases, and 14 bases lay between the germline ends. As DNA, the CDR3 is TGTGCCTGGAGTGTAAAAGGGGTGTCCGATCAGCCCCAGCATTTT. As protein: CAWSVKGVSDQPQHF. Full variable domain (missing parts from reference TRBV30 and TRBJ1-5): SQTIHQWPATLVQPVGSPLSLECTVEGTSNPNLYWYRQAAGRGLQLLFYSVGIGQISSEVPQNLSASRPQDRQFILSSKKLLLSDSGFYLCAWSVKGVSDQPQHFGDGTRLSIL.

V is TRBV5-8 and J is TRBJ1-2; D is possibly TRBD1 (5 bases). Trimming left V 1 base short and J 12 bases short, with 13 bases between. The germline CDR1 and CDR2 sequences are SGHTS and YDEGEE. The CDR3 runs 12 residues. CDR3 protein: CASSLNLRGHTF. The CDR3 DNA follows: TGTGCCAGCAGCTTGAACCTCCGGGGCCACACCTTC.

Worth noting for this clonotype: At one end, the junction sequence differs from germline, possibly due to a read error. V gene TRBV3-1 combines with J gene TRBJ2-7; TRBD1 might be the D (5 bases). Germline assignment: CDR1 LGHDT and CDR2 YNNKEL (reference sequence). The CDR3 is 14 residues long. As DNA, the CDR3 is TGTGCTAGCAGCCACTCTTCACAGGAGTACGAGCAGTACTTC. It specifies CASSHSSQEYEQYF.

Comments on this clonotype: A far larger clone lies a single base away; this is likely a read error. The J gene is TRBJ2-2, the V gene TRBV2, with 7 nucleotides matching TRBD2. Germline lookup yields CDR1 SNHLY and CDR2 FYNNEI. V shed 6 bases, J shed 3 bases, and the junction held 7 bases outside the gene matches. CDR3 length equals 15 residues. The CDR3 reads CASRGLSGDTGELFF. As DNA, the CDR3 is TGTGCCAGCAGGGGACTATCGGGAGACACCGGGGAGCTGTTTTTT.

This clonotype was counted many times. The V gene is TRBV6-1, the J gene TRBJ1-1, with D unresolved. Trimming left V 3 bases short and J 5 bases short, with 7 bases between. Germline V gene lookup returns CDR1 MNHNS and CDR2 SASEGT. The CDR3 has 12 residues. Written as DNA, the CDR3 is TGTGCCAGCAGTGACTGGGATACTGAAGCTTTCTTT. Its translation is CASSDWDTEAFF.

Concerning this clonotype: This clone may be a read error of a much larger clone one base away. The chain combines TRBV10-3 with TRBJ2-7; weak D call: TRBD1 (5 bases). CDR3 length equals 13 residues. The V end was cut by 4 bases, the J end by 3 bases, with 10 bases between. The V gene's germline CDR1 is ENHRY and CDR2 SYGVKD. This CDR3 reads CAISALQVYEQYF. The CDR3 nucleotides are TGTGCCATCAGTGCCTTACAGGTCTACGAGCAGTACTTC.

This clonotype was seen ten or more times. The CDR3 loop is CASSLLDGFLGTGELFF. CDR3 nucleotide sequence: TGTGCCAGCTCACTGCTAGACGGATTCCTAGGGACCGGGGAGCTGTTTTTT. The chain recombines TRBV18 with TRBJ2-2; D not resolved. The germline CDR1 and CDR2 sequences are KGHSH and LQKENI. Trimming took 4 bases from V and 5 from J, leaving 20 bases between them. The CDR3 length is 17 residues.

This clonotype was seen repeatedly, ten times or more. V gene TRBV5-1 combines with J gene TRBJ2-1; D is unresolved. V shed 5 bases and J shed 4 bases, with 10 bases lying between them. The CDR3 spans 13 residues. Germline V gene data show CDR1 as SGHRS and CDR2 as YFSETQ. CDR3 region: CASRPQSYNEQFF. The DNA for the CDR3 is TGCGCCAGCAGACCTCAGTCTTACAATGAGCAGTTCTTC.

The chain recombines TRBV6-1 with TRBJ2-1; 9 bases agree with TRBD1. CDR1 and CDR2 from the germline V gene are MNHNS and SASEGT. J was trimmed by 13 bases and V by 7 bases; bases with no gene match: 11. This CDR3 spans 13 amino acids. Here the CDR3 DNA reads TGTGCCAGCACGGGACAGGGTTACAATTATCAGTTCTTC. Protein sequence: CASTGQGYNYQFF.

This clonotype is medium-sized within its sample. The V and J genes are TRBV20-1 and TRBJ2-7; D uncertain. V was trimmed by 3 bases and J by 6 bases, leaving 15 bases between them. CDR1 and CDR2 from the germline V gene are DFQATT and SNEGSKA (reference sequence). The CDR3 totals 13 residues. CDR3 sequence (DNA): TGCAGTGCTAGTGGCCCCACGGTCTTCGAGCAGTACTTC. It codes for CSASGPTVFEQYF.

The chain combines TRBV30 with TRBJ1-2, with D possibly matching TRBD1 (5 bases). Trimming removed 5 bases at V and 6 bases at J, with 22 bases between. Germline V gene lookup returns CDR1 GTSNPN and CDR2 SVGIG (reference sequence). The CDR3 runs to 15 residues. Here the CDR3 reads CAWWRQGNGWDGYTF. The CDR3 DNA is TGTGCCTGGTGGCGGCAGGGAAACGGGTGGGATGGCTACACCTTC.

The chain has TRBV6-9 and TRBJ2-7, with 7 bases matching TRBD2. Germline CDR1 MNHGY, CDR2 SVAAGI. Trimming cost V 3 bases and J 7 bases; bases outside gene matches: 9. The CDR3 covers 14 residues. The CDR3 protein is CASSYFGGRGEQYF. For the CDR3, the DNA is TGTGCCAGCAGTTACTTCGGGGGGAGGGGAGAGCAGTACTTC.

About this clonotype itself: A far larger clone lies a single base away; this is likely a read error. The V call is TRBV6-5, the J call TRBJ2-7; TRBD2 matches 8 bases. Germline V gives CDR1 MNHEY, CDR2 SVGAGI. The CDR3 runs 15 residues. With V trimmed by 6 bases and J by 7 bases, 14 bases remained unmatched. DNA of the CDR3: TGTGCCAGCAGCACGGGGGGGACATGGGTTGGGGAGCAGTACTTC. This translates into CASSTGGTWVGEQYF.

Ten or more counts support this clonotype. This chain uses TRBV7-2 with TRBJ2-3; 11 nucleotides line up with TRBD2. The ends lost 9 bases at V and 2 bases at J; junction bases unmatched: 7. The CDR3 covers 15 residues. Germline V gene lookup returns CDR1 SGHTA and CDR2 FQGNSA. CDR3 nucleotide sequence: TGTGCCAGTAAAATAGCGGGAGGGAACACAGATACGCAGTATTTT. Protein product: CASKIAGGNTDTQYF.

The chain joins TRBV19 to TRBJ1-6; no clear D gene. The length of the CDR3 is 12 residues. CDR1 and CDR2 (germline): LNHDA, SQIVND (reference sequence). Trimming cost V 10 bases and J 7 bases, with 11 bases left between them. CDR3 sequence: CATSSPNSPLHF. The CDR3 DNA reads TGTGCCACCTCGAGCCCGAATTCACCCCTCCACTTT.

This clonotype was seen repeatedly, ten times or more. The chain combines TRBV5-4 with TRBJ2-1; 8 bases fit TRBD2. The J segment lost 8 bases and the V segment lost 0 bases, leaving 7 bases of the junction unmatched. Germline CDR1 and CDR2: SGHNT and YYREEE (reference sequence). This CDR3 has 15 amino acids. This CDR3 is CASSLVLAGRHEQFF. CDR3 nucleotides: TGTGCCAGCAGCTTGGTCTTAGCGGGACGGCATGAGCAGTTCTTC.

This clonotype was seen many times. The chain links TRBV25-1 to TRBJ1-2; the match to TRBD1 covers 7 bases. V lost 3 bases to trimming and J lost 2 bases; unmatched junction nucleotides: 3. The CDR3 is 14 amino acids. Per germline, CDR1 MGHDK and CDR2 SYGVNS. This chain's CDR3 is CASSEAGQNYGYTF. In nucleotides, the CDR3 is TGTGCCAGCAGTGAGGCGGGACAGAACTATGGCTACACCTTC.